This is a list of T cell receptor beta chains from one sample in a study of T cells after posttransplantation cyclophosphamide. TCRdb's table, derived via immunoSEQ multiplex PCR, lists solely in-frame clones and lacks some. This sample comprises tens of thousands of clones, none seen once only. Sequenced input: PBMCs. Receptors were obtained from a man younger than 40 in good health and a related stem cell transplant donor. CDR3s include the opening cysteine and the closing phenylalanine or tryptophan. Fields, in order: V gene, clone size, D gene, J gene, CDR3 protein, CDR3 DNA. D genes are given only for firm matches. The size of a clone is reported for some rows only, either as once, few or many, or as a class for expanded clones.

TRBV11-2,many,TRBD2,TRBJ2-7,CASSSRTSGGARMYEQYF,TGTGCCAGCAGCTCCCGGACTAGCGGGGGGGCCAGGATGTACGAGCAGTACTTC
TRBV5-1,many,.,TRBJ2-7,CASSPGYEQYF,TGCGCCAGCAGCCCCGGTTACGAGCAGTACTTC
TRBV12-3/TRBV12-4,many,TRBD2,TRBJ2-3,CASRRTSGGITDTQYF,TGTGCCAGCAGACGAACTAGCGGGGGTATCACAGATACGCAGTATTTT
TRBV9,.,TRBD2,TRBJ2-2,CASRASGAGELFF,TGTGCCAGCAGAGCTAGCGGGGCCGGGGAGCTGTTTTTT
TRBV18,many,TRBD2,TRBJ2-5,CASSPPGLGETQYF,TGTGCCAGCTCACCCCCGGGACTAGGGGAGACCCAGTACTTC
TRBV10-3,many,.,TRBJ1-1,CAISGTLPGVDTEAFF,TGTGCCATCAGTGGCACCCTCCCCGGGGTGGACACTGAAGCTTTCTTT
TRBV18,many,.,TRBJ2-3,CASSPLGAVGDTQYF,TGTGCCAGCTCACCCCTGGGGGCGGTAGGAGATACGCAGTATTTT
TRBV28,many,.,TRBJ1-4,CASSFGAGREKLFF,TGTGCCAGCAGTTTTGGGGCGGGGAGGGAAAAACTGTTTTTT
TRBV4-1,many,.,TRBJ2-3,CASTARVEIADTQYF,TGCGCCAGCACCGCCAGGGTAGAGATAGCAGATACGCAGTATTTT
TRBV6-2/TRBV6-3,many,TRBD1,TRBJ2-2,CASGTGGTGELFF,TGTGCCAGCGGGACAGGGGGCACCGGGGAGCTGTTTTTT
TRBV18,few,TRBD1,TRBJ1-2,CASSLETGVNYGYTF,TGTGCCAGCTCGCTCGAGACAGGGGTGAACTATGGCTACACCTTC
TRBV14,many,TRBD1,TRBJ2-2,CASSLGQGGVTGELFF,TGTGCCAGCAGCCTAGGACAGGGAGGAGTGACCGGGGAGCTGTTTTTT
TRBV4-1,many,TRBD1,TRBJ1-4,CASSRIGDRVSEKLFF,TGCGCCAGCAGCCGTATTGGGGACAGGGTATCGGAAAAACTGTTTTTT
TRBV7-9,many,TRBD2,TRBJ2-1,CASSPGGSSYNEQFF,TGTGCCAGCAGCCCGGGGGGTTCCTCCTACAATGAGCAGTTCTTC
TRBV25-1,few,TRBD2,TRBJ2-1,CASSATSGAYNEQFF,TGTGCCAGCAGTGCCACTAGCGGGGCCTACAATGAGCAGTTCTTC
TRBV7-2,many,TRBD1,TRBJ2-7,CASSLGAFGTVLYEQYF,TGTGCCAGCAGCTTAGGGGCTTTTGGGACAGTATTATACGAGCAGTACTTC
TRBV20-1,many,.,TRBJ1-1,CSAIRGTEAFF,TGCAGTGCTATAAGGGGGACTGAAGCTTTCTTT
TRBV7-2,medium-sized,TRBD1,TRBJ1-1,CASSAQDRGSGSEAFF,TGTGCCAGCAGCGCCCAAGACAGGGGGTCTGGGTCTGAAGCTTTCTTT
TRBV9,.,.,TRBJ2-5,CASSDQGTTQYF,TGTGCCAGCAGCGACCAGGGTACGACCCAGTACTTC
TRBV6-2/TRBV6-3,many,.,TRBJ1-2,CASSYHPGSYTF,TGTGCCAGCAGTTACCACCCGGGGAGCTACACCTTC
TRBV2,many,.,TRBJ1-2,CASARVADGYTF,TGTGCCAGCGCTCGAGTAGCCGATGGCTACACCTTC
TRBV5-4,many,.,TRBJ2-6,CASSLASRGTGANVLTF,TGTGCCAGCAGCTTGGCGTCCCGGGGAACTGGGGCCAACGTCCTGACTTTC
TRBV29-1,.,.,TRBJ2-1,CSVTGLEQFF,TGCAGCGTAACAGGGCTTGAGCAGTTCTTC
TRBV6-1,.,.,TRBJ1-1,CASRTADTEAFF,TGTGCCAGCAGGACAGCCGACACTGAAGCTTTCTTT
TRBV27,many,.,TRBJ2-7,CASSLAGEGVREQYF,TGTGCCAGCAGTTTAGCTGGCGAGGGGGTAAGGGAGCAGTACTTC
TRBV5-6,.,.,TRBJ2-5,CASSFERETQYF,TGTGCCAGCAGCTTTGAGAGGGAGACCCAGTACTTC